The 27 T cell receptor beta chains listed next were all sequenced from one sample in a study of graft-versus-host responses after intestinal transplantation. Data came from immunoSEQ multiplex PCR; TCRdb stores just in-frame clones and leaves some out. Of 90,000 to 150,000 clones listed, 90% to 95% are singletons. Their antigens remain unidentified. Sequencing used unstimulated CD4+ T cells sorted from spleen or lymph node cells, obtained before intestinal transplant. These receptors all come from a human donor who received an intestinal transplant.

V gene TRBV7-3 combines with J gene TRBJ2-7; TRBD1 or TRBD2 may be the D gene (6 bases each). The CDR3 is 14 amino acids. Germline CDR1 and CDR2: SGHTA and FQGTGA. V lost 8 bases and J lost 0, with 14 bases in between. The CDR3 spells CASSFGGSSYEQYF. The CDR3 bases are TGTGCCAGCTCTTTCGGGGGCAGCTCCTACGAGCAGTACTTC.

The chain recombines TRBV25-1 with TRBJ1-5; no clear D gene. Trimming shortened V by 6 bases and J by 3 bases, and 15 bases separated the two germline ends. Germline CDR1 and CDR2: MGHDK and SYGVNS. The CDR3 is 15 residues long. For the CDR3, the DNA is TGTGCCAGCAGCGATCCCCGGGCCCCCAATCAGCCCCAGCATTTT. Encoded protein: CASSDPRAPNQPQHF.

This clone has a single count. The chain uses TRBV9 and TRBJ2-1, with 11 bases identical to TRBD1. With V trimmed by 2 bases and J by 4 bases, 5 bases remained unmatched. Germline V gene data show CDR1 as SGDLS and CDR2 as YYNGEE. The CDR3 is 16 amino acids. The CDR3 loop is CASSVTGTGGYNEQFF. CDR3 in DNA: TGTGCCAGCAGCGTCACCGGGACAGGGGGATACAATGAGCAGTTCTTC.

CDR3 residues: CASSAQVNSYEQYF. The CDR3 coding sequence is TGTGCCAGCAGCGCACAGGTGAATTCCTACGAGCAGTACTTC. This rearrangement joins TRBV13 to TRBJ2-7; tentatively, D is TRBD1 (5 bases). Trimming stripped 5 bases from V and 1 base from J, with 12 bases between. Germline V gene data show CDR1 as PRHDT and CDR2 as FYEKMQ (reference sequence). The CDR3 runs 14 residues. Based on the CDR3 plus reference TRBV13 and TRBJ2-7, the full variable domain is AAGVIQSPRHLIKEKRETATLKCYPIPRHDTVYWYQQGPGQDPQFLISFYEKMQSDKGSIPDRFSAQQFSDYHSELNMSSLELGDSALYFCASSAQVNSYEQYFGPGTRLTVT.

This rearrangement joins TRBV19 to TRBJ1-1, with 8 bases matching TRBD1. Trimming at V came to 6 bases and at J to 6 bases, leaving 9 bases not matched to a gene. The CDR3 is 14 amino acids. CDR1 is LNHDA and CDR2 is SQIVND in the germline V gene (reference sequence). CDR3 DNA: TGTGCCAGTAGGCCGACAGGGGAGCTCCCTGAAGCTTTCTTT. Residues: CASRPTGELPEAFF.

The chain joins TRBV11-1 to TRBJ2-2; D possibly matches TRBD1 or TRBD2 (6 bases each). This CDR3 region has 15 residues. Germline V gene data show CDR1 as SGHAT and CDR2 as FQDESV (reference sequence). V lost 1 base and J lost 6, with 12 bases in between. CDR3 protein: CASSLVEGGSGELFF. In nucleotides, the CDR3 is TGTGCCAGCAGCTTAGTAGAGGGGGGATCCGGGGAGCTGTTTTTT. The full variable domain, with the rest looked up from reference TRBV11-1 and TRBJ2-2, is EAEVAQSPRYKITEKSQAVAFWCDPISGHATLYWYRQILGQGPELLVQFQDESVVDDSQLPKDRFSAERLKGVDSTLKIQPAELGDSAMYLCASSLVEGGSGELFFGEGSRLTVL.

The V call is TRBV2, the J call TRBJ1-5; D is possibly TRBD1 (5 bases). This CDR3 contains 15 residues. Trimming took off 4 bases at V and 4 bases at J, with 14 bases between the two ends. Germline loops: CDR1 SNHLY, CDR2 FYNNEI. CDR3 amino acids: CASSVKGIGNQPQHF. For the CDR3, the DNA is TGTGCCAGCAGTGTTAAGGGGATAGGGAATCAGCCCCAGCATTTT.

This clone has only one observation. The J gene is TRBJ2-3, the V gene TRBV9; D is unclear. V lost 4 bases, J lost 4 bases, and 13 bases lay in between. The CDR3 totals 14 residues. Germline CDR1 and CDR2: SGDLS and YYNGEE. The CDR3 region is CASSPRKEPDTQYF. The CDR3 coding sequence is TGTGCCAGCAGCCCAAGAAAGGAGCCAGATACGCAGTATTTT.

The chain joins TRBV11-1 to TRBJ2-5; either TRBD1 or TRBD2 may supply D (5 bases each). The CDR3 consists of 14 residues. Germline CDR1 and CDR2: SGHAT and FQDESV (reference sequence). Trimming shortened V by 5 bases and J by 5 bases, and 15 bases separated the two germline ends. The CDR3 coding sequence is TGTGCCAGCAGCCCCGGGACGTCGGGGGAGACCCAGTACTTC. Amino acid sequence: CASSPGTSGETQYF.

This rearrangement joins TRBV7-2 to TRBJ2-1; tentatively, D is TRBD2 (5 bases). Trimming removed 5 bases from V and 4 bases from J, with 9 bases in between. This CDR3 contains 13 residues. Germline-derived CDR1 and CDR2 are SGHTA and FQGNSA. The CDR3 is CASSITRYNEQFF. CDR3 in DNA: TGTGCCAGCAGCATCACTAGGTACAATGAGCAGTTCTTC.

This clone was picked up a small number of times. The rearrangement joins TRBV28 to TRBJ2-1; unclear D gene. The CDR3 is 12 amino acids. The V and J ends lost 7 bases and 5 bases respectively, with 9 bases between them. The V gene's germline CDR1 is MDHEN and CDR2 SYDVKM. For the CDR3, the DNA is TGTGCCAGCACCTCACGGAACAATGAGCAGTTCTTC. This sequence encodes CASTSRNNEQFF. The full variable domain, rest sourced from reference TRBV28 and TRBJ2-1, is DVKVTQSSRYLVKRTGEKVFLECVQDMDHENMFWYRQDPGLGLRLIYFSYDVKMKEKGDIPEGYSVSREKKERFSLILESASTNQTSMYLCASTSRNNEQFFGPGTRLTVL.

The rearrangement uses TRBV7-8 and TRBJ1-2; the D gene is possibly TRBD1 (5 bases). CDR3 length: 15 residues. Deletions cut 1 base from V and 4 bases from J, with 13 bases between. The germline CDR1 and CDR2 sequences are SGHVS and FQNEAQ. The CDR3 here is CASSLVVGATYGYTF. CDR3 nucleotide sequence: TGTGCCAGCAGCTTAGTCGTAGGGGCAACCTATGGCTACACCTTC.

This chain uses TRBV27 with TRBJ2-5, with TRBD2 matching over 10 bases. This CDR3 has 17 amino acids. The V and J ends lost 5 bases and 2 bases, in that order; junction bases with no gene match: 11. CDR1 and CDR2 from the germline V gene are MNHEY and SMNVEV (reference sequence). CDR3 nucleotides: TGTGCCAGCAGTCCCAACCCCGGACTAGCGGTTCAAGAGACCCAGTACTTC. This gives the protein CASSPNPGLAVQETQYF.

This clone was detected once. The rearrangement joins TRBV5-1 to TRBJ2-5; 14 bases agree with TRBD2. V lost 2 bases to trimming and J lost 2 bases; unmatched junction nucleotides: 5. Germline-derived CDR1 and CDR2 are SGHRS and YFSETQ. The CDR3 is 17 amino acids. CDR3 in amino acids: CASSFMGLAGAQETQYF. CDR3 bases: TGCGCCAGCAGCTTCATGGGACTAGCGGGAGCTCAAGAGACCCAGTACTTC. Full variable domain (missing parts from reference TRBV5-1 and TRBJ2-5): KAGVTQTPRYLIKTRGQQVTLSCSPISGHRSVSWYQQTPGQGLQFLFEYFSETQRNKGNFPGRFSGRQFSNSRSEMNVSTLELGDSALYLCASSFMGLAGAQETQYFGPGTRLLVL.

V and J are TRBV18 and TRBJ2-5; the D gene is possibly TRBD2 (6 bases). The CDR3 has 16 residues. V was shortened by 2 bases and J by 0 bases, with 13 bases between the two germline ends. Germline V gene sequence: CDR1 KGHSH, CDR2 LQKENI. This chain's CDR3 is CASSPSVGGDQETQYF. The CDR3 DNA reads TGTGCCAGCTCACCATCCGTCGGGGGAGACCAAGAGACCCAGTACTTC. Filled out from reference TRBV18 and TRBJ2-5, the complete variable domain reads NAGVMQNPRHLVRRRGQEARLRCSPMKGHSHVYWYRQLPEEGLKFMVYLQKENIIDESGMPKERFSAEFPKEGPSILRIQQVVRGDSAAYFCASSPSVGGDQETQYFGPGTRLLVL.

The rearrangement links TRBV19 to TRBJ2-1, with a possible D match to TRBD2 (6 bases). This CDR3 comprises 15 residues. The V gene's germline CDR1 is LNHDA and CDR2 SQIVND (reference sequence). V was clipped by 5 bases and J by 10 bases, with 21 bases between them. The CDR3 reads CASSPPGTVKGEQFF. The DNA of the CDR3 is TGTGCCAGTAGTCCCCCCGGGACTGTAAAGGGGGAGCAGTTCTTC.

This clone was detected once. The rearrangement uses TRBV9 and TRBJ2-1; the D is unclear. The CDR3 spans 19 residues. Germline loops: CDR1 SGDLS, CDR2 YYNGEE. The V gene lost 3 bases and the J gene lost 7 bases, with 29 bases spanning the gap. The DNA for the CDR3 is TGTGCCAGCAGCGAGGGCCCAAACAGCGTAGGGCGGTGGGGTAATGAGCAGTTCTTC. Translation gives CASSEGPNSVGRWGNEQFF.

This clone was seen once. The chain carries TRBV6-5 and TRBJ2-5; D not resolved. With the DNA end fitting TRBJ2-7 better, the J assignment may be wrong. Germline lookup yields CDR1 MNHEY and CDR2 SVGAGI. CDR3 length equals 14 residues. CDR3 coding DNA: TGTGCCAGCAGTTACTCTCAGGCGGTAGACGAGCAGTACTTC. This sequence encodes CASSYSQAVDEQYF.

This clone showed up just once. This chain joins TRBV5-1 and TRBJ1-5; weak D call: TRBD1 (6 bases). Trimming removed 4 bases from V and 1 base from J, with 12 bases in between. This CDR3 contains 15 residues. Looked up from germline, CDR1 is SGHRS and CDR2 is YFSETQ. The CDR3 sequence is CASSLDGQSNQPQHF. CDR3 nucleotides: TGCGCCAGCAGCCTGGATGGACAGAGCAATCAGCCCCAGCATTTT.

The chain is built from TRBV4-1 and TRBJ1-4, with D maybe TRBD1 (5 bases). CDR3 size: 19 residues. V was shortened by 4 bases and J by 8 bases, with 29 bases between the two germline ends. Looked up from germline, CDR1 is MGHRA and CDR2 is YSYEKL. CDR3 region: CASSPVGPRHEGLGEKLFF. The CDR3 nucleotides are TGCGCCAGCAGCCCAGTGGGACCGCGGCACGAGGGGTTAGGCGAAAAACTGTTTTTT.

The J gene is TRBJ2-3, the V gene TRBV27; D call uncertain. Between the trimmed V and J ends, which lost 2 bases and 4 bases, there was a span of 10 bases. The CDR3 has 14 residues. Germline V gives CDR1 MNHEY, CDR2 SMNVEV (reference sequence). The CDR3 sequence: CASSLVVFSDTQYF. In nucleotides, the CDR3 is TGTGCCAGCAGTTTAGTAGTTTTCTCAGATACGCAGTATTTT.

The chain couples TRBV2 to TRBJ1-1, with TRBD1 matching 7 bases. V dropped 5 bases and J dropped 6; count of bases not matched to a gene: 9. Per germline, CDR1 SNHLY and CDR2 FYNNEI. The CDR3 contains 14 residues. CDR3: CASSWDRGGAEAFF. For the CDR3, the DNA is TGTGCCAGCAGTTGGGACAGAGGGGGCGCTGAAGCTTTCTTT. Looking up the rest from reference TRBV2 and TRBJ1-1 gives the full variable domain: EPEVTQTPSHQVTQMGQEVILRCVPISNHLYFYWYRQILGQKVEFLVSFYNNEISEKSEIFDDQFSVERPDGSNFTLKIRSTKLEDSAMYFCASSWDRGGAEAFFGQGTRLTVV.

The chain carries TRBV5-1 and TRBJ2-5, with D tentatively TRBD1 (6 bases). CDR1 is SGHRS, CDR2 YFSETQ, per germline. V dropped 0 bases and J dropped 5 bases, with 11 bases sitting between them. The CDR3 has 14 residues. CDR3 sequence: CASSLGQGMETQYF. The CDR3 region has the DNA TGCGCCAGCAGCTTGGGTCAGGGGATGGAGACCCAGTACTTC.

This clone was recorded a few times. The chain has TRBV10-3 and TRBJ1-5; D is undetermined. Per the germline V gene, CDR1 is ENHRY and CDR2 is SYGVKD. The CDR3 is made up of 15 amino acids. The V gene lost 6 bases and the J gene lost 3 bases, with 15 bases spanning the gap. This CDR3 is CAIREDETPNQPQHF. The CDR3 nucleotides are TGTGCCATCAGAGAGGACGAGACCCCCAATCAGCCCCAGCATTTT.

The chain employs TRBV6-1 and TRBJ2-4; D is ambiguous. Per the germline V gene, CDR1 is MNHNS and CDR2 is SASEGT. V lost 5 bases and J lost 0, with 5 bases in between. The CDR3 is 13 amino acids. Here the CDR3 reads CASSQVAKNIQYF. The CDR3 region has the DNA TGTGCCAGCAGTCAGGTAGCCAAAAACATTCAGTACTTC.

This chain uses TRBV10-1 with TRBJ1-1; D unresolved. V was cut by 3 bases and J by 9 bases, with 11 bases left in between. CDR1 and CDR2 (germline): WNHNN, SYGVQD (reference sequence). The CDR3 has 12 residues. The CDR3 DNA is TGCGCCAGCAGTGAAAGTACGGGGAAAGCTTTCTTT. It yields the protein CASSESTGKAFF.

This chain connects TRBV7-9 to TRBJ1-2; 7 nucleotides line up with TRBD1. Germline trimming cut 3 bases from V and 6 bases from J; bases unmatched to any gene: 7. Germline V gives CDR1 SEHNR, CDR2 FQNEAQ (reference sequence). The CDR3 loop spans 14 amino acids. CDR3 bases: TGTGCCAGCAGCTTTTTACAGGGGCCAAATGGCTACACCTTC. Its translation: CASSFLQGPNGYTF.